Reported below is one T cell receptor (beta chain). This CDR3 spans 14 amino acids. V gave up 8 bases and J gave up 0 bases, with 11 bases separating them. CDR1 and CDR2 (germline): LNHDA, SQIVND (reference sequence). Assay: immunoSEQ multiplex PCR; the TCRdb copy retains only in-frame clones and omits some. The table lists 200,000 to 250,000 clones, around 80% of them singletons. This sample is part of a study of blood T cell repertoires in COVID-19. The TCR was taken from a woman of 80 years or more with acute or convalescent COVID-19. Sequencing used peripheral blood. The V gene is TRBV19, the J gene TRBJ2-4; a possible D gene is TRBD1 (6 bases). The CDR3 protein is CASQEGVAKNIQYF. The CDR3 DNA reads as TGTGCCAGTCAAGAGGGGGTAGCCAAAAACATTCAGTACTTC.